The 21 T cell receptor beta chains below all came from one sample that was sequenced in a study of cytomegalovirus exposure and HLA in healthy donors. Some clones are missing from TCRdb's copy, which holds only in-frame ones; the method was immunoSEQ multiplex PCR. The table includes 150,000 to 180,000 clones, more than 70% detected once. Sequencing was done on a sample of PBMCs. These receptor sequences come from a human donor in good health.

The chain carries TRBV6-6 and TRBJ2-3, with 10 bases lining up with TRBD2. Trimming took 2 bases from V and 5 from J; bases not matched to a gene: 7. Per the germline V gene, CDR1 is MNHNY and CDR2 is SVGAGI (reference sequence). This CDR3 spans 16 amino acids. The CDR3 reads CASSYGAGGQQDTQYF. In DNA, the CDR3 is TGTGCCAGCAGTTACGGAGCGGGGGGGCAGCAAGATACGCAGTATTTT.

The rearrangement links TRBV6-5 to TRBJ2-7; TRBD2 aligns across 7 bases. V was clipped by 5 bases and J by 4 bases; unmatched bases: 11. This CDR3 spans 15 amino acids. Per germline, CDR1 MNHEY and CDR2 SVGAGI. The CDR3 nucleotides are TGTGCCAGCAGTGCGGGGGTGCAGAAGCGATACGAGCAGTACTTC. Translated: CASSAGVQKRYEQYF.

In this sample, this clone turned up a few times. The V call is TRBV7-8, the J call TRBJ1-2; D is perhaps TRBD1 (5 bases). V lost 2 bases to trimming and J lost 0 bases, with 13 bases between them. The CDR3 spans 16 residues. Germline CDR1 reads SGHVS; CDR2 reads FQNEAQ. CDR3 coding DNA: TGTGCCAGCAGCTTATCTTCCGGGGGAGCTAACTATGGCTACACCTTC. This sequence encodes CASSLSSGGANYGYTF.

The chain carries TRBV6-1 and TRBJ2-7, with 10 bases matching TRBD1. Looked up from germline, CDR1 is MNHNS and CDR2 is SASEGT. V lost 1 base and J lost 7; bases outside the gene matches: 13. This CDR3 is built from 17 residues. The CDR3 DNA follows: TGTGCCAGCAGTGAAGTAGCGTTAACCGGGACAGGGGTTGAGCAGTACTTC. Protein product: CASSEVALTGTGVEQYF.

In nucleotides, the CDR3 is TGTGCCAGCAGTTTACCCACTAGCGGGGCCTCCTACGAGCAGTACTTC. This translates into CASSLPTSGASYEQYF. The gene calls are TRBV28 and TRBJ2-7; 10 bases match TRBD2. Unmatched junction bases numbered 4, after V lost 2 bases and J lost 0 bases. The CDR3 is made up of 16 amino acids. In germline, CDR1 is MDHEN, CDR2 SYDVKM.

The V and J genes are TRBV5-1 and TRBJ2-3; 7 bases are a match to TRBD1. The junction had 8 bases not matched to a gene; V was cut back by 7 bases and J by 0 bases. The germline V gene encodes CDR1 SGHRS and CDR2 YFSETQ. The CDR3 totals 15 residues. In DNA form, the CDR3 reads TGCGCCAGCGGACCTGACAGGGTGAGCACAGATACGCAGTATTTT. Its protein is CASGPDRVSTDTQYF.

The CDR3 spells CASSIRLTRREYTGELFF. CDR3 bases: TGTGCCAGTAGTATTCGGCTTACCCGGCGGGAGTACACCGGGGAGCTGTTTTTT. The chain links TRBV19 to TRBJ2-2; 7 bases align to TRBD2. Germline V gene sequence: CDR1 LNHDA, CDR2 SQIVND (reference sequence). V lost 3 bases, J lost 3 bases, and 13 bases stayed unmatched. The CDR3 has 18 residues.

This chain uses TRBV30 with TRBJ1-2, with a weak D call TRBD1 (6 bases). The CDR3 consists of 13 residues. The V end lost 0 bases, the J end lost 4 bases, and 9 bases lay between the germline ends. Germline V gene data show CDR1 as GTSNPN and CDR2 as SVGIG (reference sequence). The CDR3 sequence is CAWSVMGAYGYTF. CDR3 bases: TGTGCCTGGAGTGTAATGGGGGCCTATGGCTACACCTTC.

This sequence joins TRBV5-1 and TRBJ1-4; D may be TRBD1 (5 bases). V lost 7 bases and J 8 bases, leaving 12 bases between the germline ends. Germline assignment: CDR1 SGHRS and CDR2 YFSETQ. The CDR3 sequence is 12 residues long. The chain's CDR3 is CASRFWGEKLFF. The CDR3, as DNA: TGCGCCAGCCGATTTTGGGGCGAAAAACTGTTTTTT. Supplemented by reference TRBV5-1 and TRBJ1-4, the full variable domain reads KAGVTQTPRYLIKTRGQQVTLSCSPISGHRSVSWYQQTPGQGLQFLFEYFSETQRNKGNFPGRFSGRQFSNSRSEMNVSTLELGDSALYLCASRFWGEKLFFGSGTQLSVL.

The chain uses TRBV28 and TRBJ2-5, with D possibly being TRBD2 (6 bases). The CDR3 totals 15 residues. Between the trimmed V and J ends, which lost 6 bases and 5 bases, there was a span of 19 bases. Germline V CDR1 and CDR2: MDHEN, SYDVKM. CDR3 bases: TGTGCCAGCAGCGAAACGGACTACCTGGGGGAGACCCAGTACTTC. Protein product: CASSETDYLGETQYF.

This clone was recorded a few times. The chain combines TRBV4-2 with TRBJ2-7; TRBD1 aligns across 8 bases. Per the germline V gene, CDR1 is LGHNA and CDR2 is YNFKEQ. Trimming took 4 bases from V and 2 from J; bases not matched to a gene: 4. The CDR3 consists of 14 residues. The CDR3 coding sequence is TGTGCCAGCAGCCCAGGACAGGGAGCCTACGAGCAGTACTTC. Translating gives CASSPGQGAYEQYF.

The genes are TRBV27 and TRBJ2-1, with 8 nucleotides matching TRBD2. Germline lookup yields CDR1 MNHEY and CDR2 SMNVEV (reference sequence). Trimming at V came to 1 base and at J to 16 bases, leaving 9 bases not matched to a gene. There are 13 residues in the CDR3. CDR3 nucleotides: TGTGCCAGCAGTTTATACAAAGCGGGAGAGTCCTTCTTC. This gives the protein CASSLYKAGESFF.

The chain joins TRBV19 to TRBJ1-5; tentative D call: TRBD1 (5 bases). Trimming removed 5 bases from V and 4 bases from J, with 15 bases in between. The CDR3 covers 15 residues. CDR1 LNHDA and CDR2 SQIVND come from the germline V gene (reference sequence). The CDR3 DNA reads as TGTGCCAGTAGTCAGGAGGGGTTCGGGAATCAGCCCCAGCATTTT. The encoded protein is CASSQEGFGNQPQHF.

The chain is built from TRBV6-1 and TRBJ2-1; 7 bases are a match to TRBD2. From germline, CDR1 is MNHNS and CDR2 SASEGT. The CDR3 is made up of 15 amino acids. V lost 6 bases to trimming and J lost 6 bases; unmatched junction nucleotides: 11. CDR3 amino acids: CASRSGTLQSNEQFF. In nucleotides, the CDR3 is TGTGCCAGCAGGAGCGGGACCTTACAATCCAATGAGCAGTTCTTC.

Here the CDR3 reads CASSSGREPQETQYF. The CDR3 DNA reads TGTGCCAGCAGTTCTGGGCGGGAGCCCCAAGAGACCCAGTACTTC. The chain couples TRBV28 to TRBJ2-5, with 7 bases aligning to TRBD2. The junction had 6 bases not matched to a gene; V was cut back by 4 bases and J by 1 base. Germline CDR1 is MDHEN and CDR2 is SYDVKM. The CDR3 spans 15 residues.

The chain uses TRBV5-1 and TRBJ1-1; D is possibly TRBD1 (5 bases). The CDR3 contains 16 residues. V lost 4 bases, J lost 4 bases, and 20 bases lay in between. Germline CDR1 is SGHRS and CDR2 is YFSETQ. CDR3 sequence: CASSQRGGTEGTEAFF. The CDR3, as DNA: TGCGCCAGCAGCCAACGTGGGGGGACGGAAGGCACTGAAGCTTTCTTT.

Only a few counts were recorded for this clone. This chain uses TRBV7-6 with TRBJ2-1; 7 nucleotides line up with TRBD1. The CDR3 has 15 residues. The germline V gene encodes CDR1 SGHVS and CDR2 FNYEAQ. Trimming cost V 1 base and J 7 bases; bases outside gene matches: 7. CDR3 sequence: CASSLGGGAGNEQFF. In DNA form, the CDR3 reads TGTGCCAGCAGCTTAGGAGGGGGCGCTGGTAATGAGCAGTTCTTC.

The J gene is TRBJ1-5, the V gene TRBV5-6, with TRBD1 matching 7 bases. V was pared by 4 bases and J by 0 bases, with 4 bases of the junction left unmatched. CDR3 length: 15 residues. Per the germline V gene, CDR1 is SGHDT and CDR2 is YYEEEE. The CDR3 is CASSREGASNQPQHF. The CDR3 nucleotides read TGTGCCAGCAGCCGGGAGGGGGCTAGCAATCAGCCCCAGCATTTT. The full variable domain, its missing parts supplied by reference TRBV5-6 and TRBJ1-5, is DAGVTQSPTHLIKTRGQQVTLRCSPKSGHDTVSWYQQALGQGPQFIFQYYEEEERQRGNFPDRFSGHQFPNYSSELNVNALLLGDSALYLCASSREGASNQPQHFGDGTRLSIL.

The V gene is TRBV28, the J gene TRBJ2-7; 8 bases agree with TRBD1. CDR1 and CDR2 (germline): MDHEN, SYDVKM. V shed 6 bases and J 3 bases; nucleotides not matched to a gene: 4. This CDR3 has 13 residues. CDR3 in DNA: TGTGCCAGCAGCGGACAGGGACGCTACGAGCAGTACTTC. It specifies CASSGQGRYEQYF.

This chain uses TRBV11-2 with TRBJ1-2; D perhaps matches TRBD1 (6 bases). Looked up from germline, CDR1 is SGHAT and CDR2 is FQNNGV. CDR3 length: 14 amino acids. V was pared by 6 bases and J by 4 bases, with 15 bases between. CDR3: CASRITGTPYGYTF. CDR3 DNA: TGTGCCAGCAGGATTACCGGGACACCCTATGGCTACACCTTC. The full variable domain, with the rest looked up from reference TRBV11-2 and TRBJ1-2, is EAGVAQSPRYKIIEKRQSVAFWCNPISGHATLYWYQQILGQGPKLLIQFQNNGVVDDSQLPKDRFSAERLKGVDSTLKIQPAKLEDSAVYLCASRITGTPYGYTFGSGTRLTVV.

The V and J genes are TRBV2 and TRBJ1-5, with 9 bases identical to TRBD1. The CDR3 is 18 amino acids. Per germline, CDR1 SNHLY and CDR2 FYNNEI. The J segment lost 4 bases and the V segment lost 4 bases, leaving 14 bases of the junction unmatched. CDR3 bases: TGTGCCAGCAGTGCATCCGGGACAGGGACTGGGCTAAATCAGCCCCAGCATTTT. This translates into CASSASGTGTGLNQPQHF.